This passage covers 30 T cell receptor beta chains from one sample sequenced in a study of blood T cell repertoires in COVID-19. The method was immunoSEQ multiplex PCR; TCRdb's version includes in-frame clones alone and lacks a portion of them. This sample has about 260,000 clones; more than 70% occur once, and the top ten carry roughly 12%. The sequenced material came from peripheral blood. These receptors were collected from a woman aged 25 to 39 with COVID-19, enrolled during active disease.

The V call is TRBV27, the J call TRBJ2-3, with 9 bases lining up with TRBD2. CDR1 is MNHEY and CDR2 is SMNVEV in the germline V gene (reference sequence). Trimming removed 2 bases from V and 1 base from J; junction bases left unmatched: 4. CDR3 length equals 16 residues. CDR3 bases: TGTGCCAGCAGTTTAATGCGGGAGGGCCGCACAGATACGCAGTATTTT. Translating gives CASSLMREGRTDTQYF.

The chain recombines TRBV7-2 with TRBJ2-3; D is unclear. CDR1 SGHTA and CDR2 FQGNSA come from the germline V gene. The CDR3 spans 14 residues. Trimming left V 0 bases short and J 0 bases short, with 4 bases between. This CDR3 is CASSLAPSTDTQYF. The CDR3 DNA follows: TGTGCCAGCAGCTTAGCTCCAAGCACAGATACGCAGTATTTT.

The V and J genes are TRBV7-2 and TRBJ2-3, with 8 bases identical to TRBD1. CDR3 length equals 15 residues. CDR1 and CDR2 (germline): SGHTA, FQGNSA. With V trimmed by 3 bases and J by 2 bases, 4 bases remained unmatched. CDR3 in amino acids: CASSLGTGPTDTQYF. The CDR3 DNA reads as TGTGCCAGCAGCTTGGGGACAGGACCCACAGATACGCAGTATTTT.

The gene calls are TRBV6-6 and TRBJ2-3; TRBD2 matches at 8 bases. Trimming removed 6 bases from V and 2 bases from J; junction bases left unmatched: 7. The CDR3 extends over 15 amino acids. The germline CDR1 and CDR2 sequences are MNHNY and SVGAGI (reference sequence). CDR3 amino acids: CASRELAASTDTQYF. CDR3 DNA: TGTGCCAGCAGAGAACTAGCGGCCTCCACAGATACGCAGTATTTT.

The chain uses TRBV27 and TRBJ2-3, with D possibly TRBD2 on 6 matching bases. Trimming left V 5 bases short and J 6 bases short, with 15 bases between. The CDR3 sequence is 14 residues long. Germline V gives CDR1 MNHEY, CDR2 SMNVEV (reference sequence). The CDR3 DNA follows: TGTGCCAGCAGTCCCGGGACCGCGGGGGATACGCAGTATTTT. It encodes CASSPGTAGDTQYF.

The V call is TRBV6-5, the J call TRBJ1-5; weak D call: TRBD1 (6 bases). CDR3 length: 13 residues. The V end was cut by 5 bases, the J end by 6 bases, with 11 bases between. The germline V gene encodes CDR1 MNHEY and CDR2 SVGAGI. CDR3 bases: TGTGCCAGCAGTCGAACAGGGTCTCAGCCCCAGCATTTT. Translated: CASSRTGSQPQHF.

This clone appeared a single time. The chain recombines TRBV10-3 with TRBJ2-7; D is perhaps TRBD1 (6 bases). Germline V CDR1 and CDR2: ENHRY, SYGVKD. With 10 bases removed from V and 3 bases from J, the gap between germline ends came to 19 bases. The CDR3 spans 14 residues. Here the CDR3 reads CATYEQGPHYEQYF. CDR3 nucleotides: TGTGCCACCTACGAGCAGGGGCCACACTACGAGCAGTACTTC.

The CDR3 sequence is CASSLPSPDTQYF. CDR3 nucleotides: TGTGCCAGCAGTTTGCCTAGCCCAGATACGCAGTATTTT. The gene calls are TRBV28 and TRBJ2-3, with TRBD2 as a possible D gene (5 bases). The CDR3 extends over 13 amino acids. V lost 3 bases and J 4 bases, leaving 8 bases between the germline ends. Germline CDR1 MDHEN, CDR2 SYDVKM.

The chain couples TRBV7-9 to TRBJ2-7, with no clear D. V was trimmed by 4 bases and J by 3 bases, leaving 13 bases between them. Per the germline V gene, CDR1 is SEHNR and CDR2 is FQNEAQ (reference sequence). There are 14 residues in the CDR3. In nucleotides, the CDR3 is TGTGCCAGCAGCTCTTCTCTAGGTCTCTACGAGCAGTACTTC. The encoded protein is CASSSSLGLYEQYF.

The chain uses TRBV4-1 and TRBJ2-4, with 8 bases matching TRBD2. The V segment lost 4 bases and the J segment 2 bases; nucleotides outside the gene matches: 10. The CDR3 sequence is 17 residues long. CDR1 MGHRA and CDR2 YSYEKL come from the germline V gene. CDR3 DNA: TGCGCCAGCAGCCCCGAAGCGGGAGCAGGGTCCAAAAACATTCAGTACTTC. This gives the protein CASSPEAGAGSKNIQYF.

This rearrangement joins TRBV4-2 to TRBJ2-3; 8 bases are a match to TRBD1. Trimming removed 4 bases from V and 9 bases from J; junction bases left unmatched: 3. Germline V gene data show CDR1 as LGHNA and CDR2 as YNFKEQ. The length of the CDR3 is 12 residues. The CDR3 DNA is TGTGCCAGCAGCCCGGACAGGGCAACGCAGTATTTT. Residues: CASSPDRATQYF.

The chain links TRBV6-2 or TRBV6-3 to TRBJ2-5, with 7 bases aligning to TRBD1. CDR3 length: 15 amino acids. Germline loops: CDR1 MNHEY, CDR2 SVGEGT. The J segment lost 3 bases and the V segment lost 5 bases, leaving 9 bases of the junction unmatched. The CDR3 here is CASSHDWDSKETQYF. CDR3 bases: TGTGCCAGCAGTCACGACTGGGACAGTAAAGAGACCCAGTACTTC.

CDR3 amino acids: CASMGWGQPQHF. In nucleotides, the CDR3 is TGTGCCAGTATGGGTTGGGGCCAGCCCCAGCATTTT. The chain joins TRBV19 to TRBJ1-5, with TRBD1 as a possible D gene (5 bases). The CDR3 runs 12 residues. Germline CDR1 LNHDA, CDR2 SQIVND (reference sequence). V lost 7 bases and J lost 7, with 11 bases in between.

The chain is built from TRBV6-9 and TRBJ2-5; 7 positions match TRBD1. The CDR3 has 15 amino acids. J was trimmed by 5 bases and V by 4 bases; bases with no gene match: 10. Germline lookup yields CDR1 MNHGY and CDR2 SVAAGI. CDR3 residues: CASSSLRGLGETQYF. The CDR3 DNA reads as TGTGCCAGCAGTTCTTTGAGGGGGCTTGGGGAGACCCAGTACTTC.

J is TRBJ1-5 and V is TRBV11-2; 7 bases are shared with TRBD1. The CDR3 is 13 residues long. Germline lookup yields CDR1 SGHAT and CDR2 FQNNGV. The junction had 6 bases not matched to a gene; V was cut back by 6 bases and J by 7 bases. CDR3 protein: CASSTGVHQPQHF. CDR3 nucleotides: TGTGCCAGCAGTACAGGGGTACACCAGCCCCAGCATTTT.

This chain uses TRBV9 with TRBJ2-5; 7 nucleotides match TRBD2. CDR1 SGDLS and CDR2 YYNGEE come from the germline V gene. The V gene end was trimmed by 5 bases and the J gene end by 2 bases; junction bases not matched to a gene: 12. This CDR3 region has 16 residues. The CDR3 DNA reads TGTGCCAGCAGTCGAAACCCAAGCGGGATACAAGAGACCCAGTACTTC. Amino acid sequence: CASSRNPSGIQETQYF. The whole variable domain, remainder taken from reference TRBV9 and TRBJ2-5, is DSGVTQTPKHLITATGQRVTLRCSPRSGDLSVYWYQQSLDQGLQFLIQYYNGEERAKGNILERFSAQQFPDLHSELNLSSLELGDSALYFCASSRNPSGIQETQYFGPGTRLLVL.

The V gene is TRBV6-5, the J gene TRBJ1-4; the D gene is possibly TRBD1 (6 bases). Deletions cut 6 bases from V and 7 bases from J, with 15 bases between. There are 14 residues in the CDR3. Per the germline V gene, CDR1 is MNHEY and CDR2 is SVGAGI. DNA of the CDR3: TGTGCCAGCAGCCGCGGTCGGACAGTTGAAAAACTGTTTTTT. It encodes CASSRGRTVEKLFF.

The chain has TRBV13 and TRBJ1-6, with TRBD1 as a possible D gene (6 bases). The V end was cut by 0 bases, the J end by 7 bases, with 10 bases between. Germline V gene data show CDR1 as PRHDT and CDR2 as FYEKMQ (reference sequence). The CDR3 is 15 residues long. The CDR3, as DNA: TGTGCCAGCAGCTTAGGGGTACAGGGAAATTCACCCCTCCACTTT. This codes for CASSLGVQGNSPLHF.

With respect to this clone: The identical CDR3 is also encoded by other nucleotide sequences in the sample. The genes are TRBV18 and TRBJ2-7, with 7 bases lining up with TRBD2. The CDR3 runs 14 residues. V shed 3 bases, J shed 0 bases, and the junction held 2 bases outside the gene matches. Per germline, CDR1 KGHSH and CDR2 LQKENI. CDR3 nucleotides: TGTGCCAGCTCACCCCCTAGCGGCTCCTACGAGCAGTACTTC. Its protein product is CASSPPSGSYEQYF.

The chain recombines TRBV7-2 with TRBJ2-7, with 9 bases aligning to TRBD2. Germline V lookup: CDR1 SGHTA, CDR2 FQGNSA. This CDR3 comprises 13 residues. V dropped 6 bases and J dropped 7; count of bases not matched to a gene: 7. CDR3 sequence: CASRPSGASEQYF. The DNA of the CDR3 is TGTGCCAGCAGACCTAGCGGGGCATCGGAGCAGTACTTC.

This clone was detected once. The CDR3 spells CASSPSNEQFF. CDR3 coding DNA: TGTGCCAGCAGCCCTAGCAATGAGCAGTTCTTC. The rearrangement links TRBV7-9 to TRBJ2-1; D gene uncertain. Germline V lookup: CDR1 SEHNR, CDR2 FQNEAQ (reference sequence). The CDR3 is 11 amino acids. The V end was cut by 5 bases, the J end by 6 bases, with 5 bases between.

V is TRBV5-1 and J is TRBJ2-1; D gene uncertain. With 5 bases removed from V and 11 bases from J, the gap between germline ends came to 14 bases. The CDR3 has 12 residues. CDR1 is SGHRS, CDR2 YFSETQ, per germline. The CDR3 sequence: CASSMTEAQQFF. CDR3 nucleotides: TGCGCCAGCAGTATGACCGAGGCGCAGCAGTTCTTC.

The gene calls are TRBV5-1 and TRBJ1-3; 8 nucleotides match TRBD1. The CDR3 is made up of 17 amino acids. V lost 0 bases to trimming and J lost 4 bases; unmatched junction nucleotides: 9. Germline V gene data show CDR1 as SGHRS and CDR2 as YFSETQ. The CDR3 spells CASSLAPGQGAGNTIYF. CDR3 coding DNA: TGCGCCAGCAGCTTGGCCCCCGGACAGGGAGCCGGAAACACCATATATTTT.

This clone was detected many times. The chain is built from TRBV6-4 and TRBJ2-1, with D uncertain. The V gene's germline CDR1 is MRHNA and CDR2 SNTAGT. With 5 bases removed from V and 5 bases from J, the gap between germline ends came to 10 bases. The CDR3 is made up of 13 amino acids. The CDR3: CASSTGSNNEQFF. As DNA, the CDR3 is TGTGCCAGCAGTACCGGTTCGAACAATGAGCAGTTCTTC.

Turning to this clone: Distinct nucleotide sequences in the sample also encode this CDR3. The rearrangement uses TRBV9 and TRBJ2-3, with TRBD1 matching over 7 bases. Germline assignment: CDR1 SGDLS and CDR2 YYNGEE. CDR3 length: 17 residues. Unmatched junction bases numbered 15, after V lost 4 bases and J lost 4 bases. For the CDR3, the DNA is TGTGCCAGCAGCCCCTGGGACAGCCCAAATGGGGCAGATACGCAGTATTTT. Residues: CASSPWDSPNGADTQYF.

As to this clone: This same CDR3 is encoded by further DNA sequences in the sample. CDR3 loop: CASSRTSGSTGELFF. The DNA of the CDR3 is TGTGCCAGCAGTCGGACTAGCGGAAGCACCGGGGAGCTGTTTTTT. The genes are TRBV6-6 and TRBJ2-2; 10 positions match TRBD2. Germline V gene data show CDR1 as MNHNY and CDR2 as SVGAGI (reference sequence). J was trimmed by 4 bases and V by 5 bases; bases with no gene match: 4. The CDR3 is 15 residues long.

The V and J genes are TRBV6-5 and TRBJ2-3, with 13 bases that match TRBD2. Germline CDR1 MNHEY, CDR2 SVGAGI. V lost 8 bases, J lost 6 bases, and 5 bases stayed unmatched. The CDR3 covers 14 residues. CDR3: CASRGLAGSDTQYF. The CDR3 nucleotides read TGTGCCAGCCGGGGACTAGCGGGAAGTGATACGCAGTATTTT.

This chain connects TRBV29-1 to TRBJ2-1; possibly TRBD2 for D (6 bases). Germline lookup yields CDR1 SQVTM and CDR2 ANQGSEA. The CDR3 runs to 13 residues. Trimming left V 8 bases short and J 8 bases short, with 19 bases between. The CDR3 here is CSSTGRGVHEQFF. The CDR3 DNA sequence: TGCAGCTCAACAGGTCGCGGGGTGCATGAGCAGTTCTTC.

Only one count was recorded for this clone. The chain links TRBV5-8 to TRBJ1-1; TRBD1 is a possible D gene (6 bases). The CDR3 runs 16 residues. V gave up 0 bases and J gave up 0 bases, with 12 bases separating them. The V gene's germline CDR1 is SGHTS and CDR2 YDEGEE. The CDR3 region is CASSLVHGQLNTEAFF. The CDR3, as DNA: TGTGCCAGCAGCTTGGTCCATGGACAGTTGAACACTGAAGCTTTCTTT.

This clone appeared a single time. CDR3 protein: CASSPTGGSEKLFF. CDR3 sequence (DNA): TGTGCCAGCTCACCAACGGGGGGGAGTGAAAAACTGTTTTTT. The chain couples TRBV18 to TRBJ1-4, with a tentative D call TRBD1 (5 bases). The germline V gene has CDR1 KGHSH and CDR2 LQKENI. This CDR3 contains 14 residues. V was pared by 2 bases and J by 7 bases, with 11 bases between.